Listed below are T cell receptor beta chains from one sample, sequenced in a study of T cells in localized non-small cell lung cancer. Assay used: immunoSEQ multiplex PCR; TCRdb lists only in-frame clones, some missing. This table holds approximately 150,000 clones, around 92% found once. Source: peripheral blood, taken before any cancer treatment. These receptors originate from a female donor aged 60 or older with stage I lung adenocarcinoma. CDR3s include the opening cysteine and the closing phenylalanine or tryptophan. Part of the rows lack a size; the others show once, few, many or a class for expanded clones.

>-|12|TRBJ1-2|TRBV27
CASGGQAGGYTF
>few|13|TRBJ1-1|TRBV5-1
CASSLEGGTEAFF
>-|16|TRBJ1-2|TRBV11-2
CASSLVGSGANYGYTF
>-|15|TRBJ2-7|TRBV28
CASSPPTSGNYEQYF
>-|15|TRBJ1-1|TRBV7-8
CASSFFSDPNTEAFF
>-|14|TRBJ1-1|TRBV19
CASSMERGPREAFF
>-|13|TRBJ2-7|TRBV11-2
CASMRTGLHEQYF
>-|15|TRBJ2-3|TRBV11-3
CASSSRGGGTDTQYF
>-|12|TRBJ2-1|TRBV7-9
CAATEGQTEQFF
>once|13|TRBJ1-1|TRBV5-1
CASSWVSGTEAFF
>-|14|TRBJ1-4|TRBV2
CASSGDQIYEKLFF
>-|12|TRBJ2-1|TRBV28
CASNAGNYEQFF
>once|14|TRBJ2-3|TRBV11-3
CASSMGLSTDTQYF
>-|14|TRBJ1-1|TRBV27
CASSWNAGPFEAFF
>few|15|TRBJ2-2|TRBV5-1
CASSPSGPNTGELFF
>-|15|TRBJ2-7|TRBV4-1
CASSQGLAGVFEQYF
>-|18|TRBJ2-3|TRBV28
CASRPLGEWAQSTDTQYF
>-|15|TRBJ2-3|TRBV4-1
CASSGSGRVSDTQYF
>-|15|TRBJ2-1|TRBV7-6
CASSFGQGAYNEQFF
>-|14|TRBJ2-5|TRBV7-7
CASSLVAGAETQYF
>-|13|TRBJ2-1|TRBV5-6
CASSYNPWNEQFF
>many|15|TRBJ1-4|TRBV13
CASSHRDRVNEKLFF
>-|12|TRBJ2-7|TRBV5-1
CASSLLDYEQYF
>-|15|TRBJ2-5|TRBV29-1
CSVEGQREGQETQYF
>-|13|TRBJ2-2|TRBV6-1
CASSERWTGELFF
>-|13|TRBJ1-1|TRBV2
CASRDRRDTEAFF
>-|15|TRBJ2-1|TRBV30
CAWNRGVGPRNEQFF
>-|13|TRBJ2-5|TRBV18
CASSGLNQETQYF
>-|15|TRBJ2-7|TRBV5-1
CASSFQAGPTYEQYF
>-|16|TRBJ1-5|TRBV5-4
CASSLGPGTGQQPQHF
>-|15|TRBJ2-3|TRBV6-5
CASSYLGQGTDTQYF
>-|14|TRBJ2-2|TRBV19
CASSFRELLGELFF
>once|13|TRBJ2-3|TRBV9
CASSVAPTDTQYF
>-|14|TRBJ1-1|TRBV19
CASSTQTGATEAFF
>-|11|TRBJ2-7|TRBV2
CASQSGLEQYF
>few|14|TRBJ1-3|TRBV19
CASSAGGRGNTIYF
>once|13|TRBJ1-3|TRBV7-6
CASSLGRGNTIYF
>-|12|TRBJ1-1|TRBV2
CASSSGGTEAFF
>-|15|TRBJ1-4|TRBV4-1
CASSQEGGANEKLFF
>once|17|TRBJ2-2|TRBV11-3
CASSLFGLAGVAGELFF
>-|15|TRBJ2-5|TRBV27
CASSPKVAGEETQYF
>once|15|TRBJ2-7|TRBV5-1
CASSLGHLSSYEQYF
>-|16|TRBJ1-4|TRBV5-4
CAISPSPQGDNEKLFF
>-|14|TRBJ1-1|TRBV5-4
CASSPRAPNTEAFF
>-|11|TRBJ1-1|TRBV10-3
CAISAQGQAFF